This T cell receptor (beta chain) appears in the sequencing data of a study of blood T cell repertoires in COVID-19. Study in general: Collection of acute and convalescent COVID-19 samples took place in the United States, Italy and Spain. PBMCs, B-cell-depleted T cells, or T cells were the source of the cDNA or gDNA that made up the material.

In the study's own analysis: Amplification from reference gene primers served as the basis for estimated nucleated cell counts. Assay used: immunoSEQ multiplex PCR; TCRdb lists only in-frame clones, some missing. The V and J calls and clone size are taken from that table; D and trimming were inferred from the DNA. There are about 210,000 clones in the sample; approximately 82% occur only once, and around 12% lies in the top ten. Trimming removed 1 base from V and 2 bases from J, with 16 bases in between. The CDR3 length is 17 residues. Germline V gene data show CDR1 as LGHNA and CDR2 as YSLEER. V gene TRBV4-3 combines with J gene TRBJ2-3; tentative D call: TRBD2 (6 bases). This receptor was identified in a woman between 40 and 50 years old with acute or convalescent COVID-19. The sample comprised peripheral blood. The CDR3 loop is CASSQGLSVAATDTQYF. Written as DNA, the CDR3 is TGCGCCAGCAGCCAAGGCTTAAGCGTAGCGGCCACAGATACGCAGTATTTT.